This entry describes one T cell receptor beta chain. Its antigen is not known. CDR3 size: 13 residues. Germline CDR1 is SGHVS and CDR2 is FQNEAQ. Trimming took 6 bases from V and 8 from J, leaving 16 bases between them. Generated by immunoSEQ multiplex PCR, the TCRdb table keeps only in-frame clones and is missing some. The data contain approximately 160,000 clones, 90% to 95% of them singletons. The sample is drawn from a study of T cell responses to AZD1222 COVID-19 vaccine. Study findings and constraints: Repertoire sampling occurred only after the peak T cell response.

The receptor comes from an adult in good health. V usage is TRBV7-8 and J usage is TRBJ1-2, with TRBD1 as a possible D gene (6 bases). Sequenced material: peripheral blood, taken on day 0 of AZD1222 vaccination. The CDR3 DNA follows: TGTGCCAGCAGTCGAAGGGGGTATGTGGGCTACACCTTC. Translating it yields CASSRRGYVGYTF.